This entry features one T cell receptor (beta chain) sequence. Its antigen is unidentified. V lost 4 bases, J lost 0 bases, and 9 bases lay in between. Germline loops: CDR1 SGHTA, CDR2 FQGNSA. The CDR3 extends over 14 amino acids. Clones were sequenced by immunoSEQ multiplex PCR, and TCRdb holds only the in-frame ones, with some missing. The sample lists approximately 52,000 clones, 83% occurring once. These data are taken from a study of OX40 agonist ivuxolimab in advanced cancers. About the research overall: A mean age of roughly 60 years, range 23 to 79, was recorded, and around 85% were male. Two cutaneous melanoma patients and one hepatocellular carcinoma patient, three in all, had partial responses.

Broader study findings: Still undetermined is the antigen specificity of the expanded peripheral T cells.

This sequence joins TRBV7-2 and TRBJ2-5; D perhaps matches TRBD1 (5 bases). The TCR originated in an adult with an advanced solid tumor such as melanoma, head and neck, liver or kidney cancer. This material consisted of CD4+ or CD8+ T cells sorted from blood, taken in a trial of the OX40 agonist ivuxolimab. CDR3 protein: CASSSRQNQETQYF. DNA for the CDR3: TGTGCCAGCAGCTCTAGACAGAACCAAGAGACCCAGTACTTC. Looking up the rest from reference TRBV7-2 and TRBJ2-5 gives the full variable domain: GAGVSQSPSNKVTEKGKDVELRCDPISGHTALYWYRQSLGQGLEFLIYFQGNSAPDKSGLPSDRFSAERTGGSVSTLTIQRTQQEDSAVYLCASSSRQNQETQYFGPGTRLLVL.